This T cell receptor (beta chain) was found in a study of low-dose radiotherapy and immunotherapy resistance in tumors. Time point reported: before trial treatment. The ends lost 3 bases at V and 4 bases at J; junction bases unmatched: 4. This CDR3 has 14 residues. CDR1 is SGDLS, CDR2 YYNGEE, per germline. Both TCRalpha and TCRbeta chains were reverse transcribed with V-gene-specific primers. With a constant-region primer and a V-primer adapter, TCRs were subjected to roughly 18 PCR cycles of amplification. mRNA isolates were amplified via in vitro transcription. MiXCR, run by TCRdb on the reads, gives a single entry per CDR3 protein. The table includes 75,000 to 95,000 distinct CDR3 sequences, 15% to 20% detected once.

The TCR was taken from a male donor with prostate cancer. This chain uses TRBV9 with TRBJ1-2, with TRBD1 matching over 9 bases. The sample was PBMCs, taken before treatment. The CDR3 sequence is CASSAQGAVYGYTF. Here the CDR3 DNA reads TGTGCCAGCAGCGCACAGGGGGCCGTCTATGGCTACACCTTC.